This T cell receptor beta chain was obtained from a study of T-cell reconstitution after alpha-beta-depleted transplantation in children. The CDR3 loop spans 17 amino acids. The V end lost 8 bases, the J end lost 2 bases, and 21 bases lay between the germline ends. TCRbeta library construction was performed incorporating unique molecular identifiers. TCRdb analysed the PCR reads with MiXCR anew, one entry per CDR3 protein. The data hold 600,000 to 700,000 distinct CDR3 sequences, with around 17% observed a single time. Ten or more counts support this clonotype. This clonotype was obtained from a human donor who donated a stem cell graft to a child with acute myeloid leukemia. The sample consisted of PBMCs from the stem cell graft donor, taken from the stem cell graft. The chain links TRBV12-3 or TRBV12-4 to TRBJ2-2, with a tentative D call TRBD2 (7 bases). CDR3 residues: CASSLKSGGLNTGELFF. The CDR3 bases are TGTGCCAGCTCTCTGAAATCGGGGGGCCTAAACACCGGGGAGCTGTTTTTT.